This TCR beta chain was observed in a study of graft-versus-host responses after intestinal transplantation. Background on the study: Multivisceral, liver-intestinal, or isolated intestinal transplants were received by the recipients. All of the recipients had induction that used anti-thymocyte globulin, then tacrolimus and steroids for approximately 3 years. Study-level points and caveats: Across patients carrying graft-donor T cell macrochimerism, allografts held high graft-versus-host to host-versus-graft clonal ratios. Marrow from the recipient contained GvH clones, some of which had appeared first in ileum or blood.

On this clone itself: Its specificity is not known.

CDR1 is WSHSY and CDR2 is SAAADI in the germline V gene. The CDR3 length is 13 residues. V was cut by 2 bases and J by 7 bases, with 12 bases left in between. TCRdb keeps only in-frame clones here, not all; method: immunoSEQ multiplex PCR. Of 80,000 to 100,000 clones listed, 80% to 85% were seen once; the top ten hold about 17%. The sequence was obtained from a human donor who received an intestinal transplant. The chain joins TRBV10-2 to TRBJ2-7; D might be TRBD1 or TRBD2, each matching 5 bases. The sequencing used unstimulated CD8+ T cells sorted from spleen or lymph node cells, collected before intestinal transplant. The CDR3 reads CASSEEGAGEQYF. The CDR3 DNA follows: TGCGCCAGCAGTGAGGAAGGGGCGGGTGAGCAGTACTTC.